Described below is a single T cell receptor beta chain sequence and its context. With 7 bases removed from V and 0 bases from J, the gap between germline ends came to 16 bases. Germline CDR1 is LNHDA and CDR2 is SQIVND (reference sequence). This CDR3 is built from 16 residues. This sample was included in a study of blood T cell repertoires in COVID-19. TCRdb's table, derived via immunoSEQ multiplex PCR, lists solely in-frame clones and lacks some. The repertoire holds some 300,000 clones, with around 88% as singletons. Sequenced sample: peripheral blood. The chain has TRBV19 and TRBJ1-5; tentative D call: TRBD1 (5 bases). The receptor's source is a woman aged 25 to 45 who had recovered from COVID-19. CDR3 residues: CASMTAGGYSNQPQHF. The DNA for the CDR3 is TGTGCCAGTATGACAGCGGGCGGCTATAGCAATCAGCCCCAGCATTTT.